Presented here are 10 T cell receptor beta chains from one specimen sequenced in a study of siplizumab effects on memory and regulatory T cells. TCRdb's copy holds only in-frame clones and misses some; the assay was immunoSEQ multiplex PCR. The sample contains 95,000 to 100,000 clones, approximately 91% of which appear only once. Sequencing was done on a sample of non-Treg CD4+ T cells sorted from blood. Receptors were obtained from a human donor in good health.

The chain links TRBV21-1 to TRBJ2-3; the table calls TRBD2, which could not be checked here. TRBV21-1 is shown as a pseudogene. CDR3 size: 15 residues. CDR3 DNA: TGTGCCAGCAGCTCCTGTCCGGGAGAATCAGATACGCAGTATTTT. This codes for CASSSCPGESDTQYF.

This clone was seen more than once but under ten times. J is TRBJ2-3 and V is TRBV18; perhaps TRBD1 as D (5 bases). Germline V gene sequence: CDR1 KGHSH, CDR2 LQKENI. Trimming removed 6 bases from V and 7 bases from J, with 17 bases in between. CDR3 length: 14 residues. Here the CDR3 reads CASSLGHQGYTQYF. CDR3 nucleotide sequence: TGTGCCAGCTCCCTCGGACATCAGGGCTATACGCAGTATTTT.

The V call is TRBV2, the J call TRBJ2-5; D remains unclear. V was clipped by 7 bases and J by 4 bases, with 13 bases between them. Germline V CDR1 and CDR2: SNHLY, FYNNEI. This CDR3 has 13 residues. As DNA, the CDR3 is TGTGCCAGCACCCGGACGGTAGGAGAGACCCAGTACTTC. Protein product: CASTRTVGETQYF.

This clone occurred a few times. The chain joins TRBV27 to TRBJ2-3, with a weak D call TRBD2 (5 bases). Trimming removed 6 bases at V and 2 bases at J, with 12 bases between. Per the germline V gene, CDR1 is MNHEY and CDR2 is SMNVEV (reference sequence). This CDR3 region has 14 residues. The CDR3 coding sequence is TGTGCCAGCAGCTTCCTAGCAGCCACAGATACGCAGTATTTT. Encoded protein: CASSFLAATDTQYF.

This sequence joins TRBV23-1 and TRBJ1-2, with no clear D. TRBV23-1 is an ORF, with its function uncertain. The CDR3 is made up of 15 amino acids. With 2 bases removed from V and 4 bases from J, the gap between germline ends came to 14 bases. The CDR3 protein is CASSQNPGEGYGYTF. DNA of the CDR3: TGCGCCAGCAGTCAAAATCCGGGCGAGGGCTATGGCTACACCTTC.

V usage is TRBV13 and J usage is TRBJ1-2, with D possibly matching TRBD1 (5 bases). Deletions cut 0 bases from V and 6 bases from J, with 20 bases between. The CDR3 has 17 residues. Per germline, CDR1 PRHDT and CDR2 FYEKMQ (reference sequence). Here the CDR3 DNA reads TGTGCCAGCAGCTTAGGCCATAGGGGCATGGGTACGGATGGCTACACCTTC. The encoded protein is CASSLGHRGMGTDGYTF.

The chain is built from TRBV30 and TRBJ1-6, with D possibly matching TRBD1 (5 bases). The ends were cut back, 2 bases at V and 7 bases at J, with 12 bases in the middle. Germline assignment: CDR1 GTSNPN and CDR2 SVGIG (reference sequence). The CDR3 spans 14 residues. CDR3 sequence reads: CAWSLGPRNSPLHF. As DNA, the CDR3 is TGTGCCTGGAGTCTGGGACCCCGAAATTCACCCCTCCACTTT.

V and J are TRBV6-1 and TRBJ2-7; unclear D gene. Per the germline V gene, CDR1 is MNHNS and CDR2 is SASEGT. The CDR3 consists of 11 residues. V lost 6 bases to trimming and J lost 5 bases, with 8 bases between them. CDR3 loop: CASSLMHEQYF. CDR3 coding DNA: TGTGCCAGCAGCCTAATGCACGAGCAGTACTTC.

The chain joins TRBV7-2 to TRBJ2-7; no firm D call. The length of the CDR3 is 12 residues. CDR1 SGHTA and CDR2 FQGNSA come from the germline V gene. Trimming removed 3 bases from V and 0 bases from J, with 3 bases in between. The CDR3 spells CASSFGSYEQYF. CDR3 coding DNA: TGTGCCAGCAGCTTCGGCTCCTACGAGCAGTACTTC. Full variable domain (rest looked up from reference TRBV7-2 and TRBJ2-7): GAGVSQSPSNKVTEKGKDVELRCDPISGHTALYWYRQSLGQGLEFLIYFQGNSAPDKSGLPSDRFSAERTGGSVSTLTIQRTQQEDSAVYLCASSFGSYEQYFGPGTRLTVT.

This clone occurred a few times. The gene calls are TRBV30 and TRBJ1-5; 11 bases fit TRBD1. This CDR3 region has 13 residues. The germline CDR1 and CDR2 sequences are GTSNPN and SVGIG (reference sequence). The trim removed 5 bases at V and 7 bases at J, leaving 4 bases unmatched. CDR3: CAWGTGGKQPQHF. The CDR3 DNA follows: TGTGCCTGGGGGACAGGGGGTAAGCAGCCCCAGCATTTT. Filled out from reference TRBV30 and TRBJ1-5, the complete variable domain reads SQTIHQWPATLVQPVGSPLSLECTVEGTSNPNLYWYRQAAGRGLQLLFYSVGIGQISSEVPQNLSASRPQDRQFILSSKKLLLSDSGFYLCAWGTGGKQPQHFGDGTRLSIL.